Listed below are T cell receptor beta chains from one sample, sequenced in a study of cytomegalovirus exposure and HLA in healthy donors. Sequencing was performed with immunoSEQ multiplex PCR; in TCRdb, only in-frame clones are kept and a portion is missing. The data hold 200,000 to 250,000 clones, with 77% observed a single time. Input material: PBMCs. Every receptor here comes from an older woman in good health and CMV-seropositive. CDR3s include the opening cysteine and the closing phenylalanine or tryptophan. D genes are given only for firm matches. Clone size, where shown, is once, few, many, or a class for clones that have expanded.

v_gene,abundance,j_gene,d_gene,CDR3aa,CDR3nt
TRBV2,few,TRBJ1-1,-,CASSEDDRHGSTEAFF,TGTGCCAGCAGTGAAGATGATAGACACGGGAGCACTGAAGCTTTCTTT
TRBV11-3,-,TRBJ1-1,-,CASSLGGRATGAFF,TGTGCCAGCAGCTTAGGAGGCAGGGCCACTGGAGCTTTCTTT
TRBV5-8,-,TRBJ2-5,TRBD1,CASSPGTRGQETQYF,TGTGCCAGCAGCCCCGGCACCAGGGGGCAAGAGACCCAGTACTTC
TRBV6-5,few,TRBJ1-1,TRBD1,CASSYLWTGGNTEAFF,TGTGCCAGCAGTTACTTATGGACAGGGGGAAACACTGAAGCTTTCTTT
TRBV30,-,TRBJ2-7,TRBD2,CAWSASGTSGIYEQYF,TGTGCCTGGAGTGCTTCGGGGACTAGCGGGATATACGAGCAGTACTTC
TRBV27,-,TRBJ2-7,-,CASSTGTGEQYF,TGTGCCAGCAGCACAGGGACGGGCGAGCAGTACTTC
TRBV28,-,TRBJ1-6,-,CASSNLDSPLHF,TGTGCCAGCAGCAACTTAGATTCACCCCTCCACTTT
TRBV19,-,TRBJ1-2,-,CASSAGLLYGYTF,TGTGCCAGTAGCGCGGGGCTTCTCTATGGCTACACCTTC
TRBV28,-,TRBJ1-2,-,CASSLASSYGYTF,TGTGCCAGCAGTTTAGCTAGTTCCTATGGCTACACCTTC
TRBV25-1,-,TRBJ2-7,-,CASSDAYEQYF,TGCGCCAGCAGTGACGCCTACGAGCAGTACTTC
TRBV6-1,-,TRBJ2-7,-,CASLRANSYEQYF,TGTGCCAGCCTGCGAGCAAACTCCTACGAGCAGTACTTC
TRBV30,-,TRBJ1-1,TRBD1,CAWRLSGQGLRYPEAFF,TGTGCCTGGAGACTCTCGGGACAGGGGCTCCGGTACCCTGAAGCTTTCTTT
TRBV4-2,-,TRBJ1-5,TRBD1,CASSHGQGVDQPQHF,TGTGCCAGCAGCCATGGACAGGGTGTCGATCAGCCCCAGCATTTT
TRBV5-1,-,TRBJ1-1,-,CASSLQGAEAFF,TGCGCCAGCAGCTTACAGGGTGCTGAAGCTTTCTTT